Listed below are T cell receptor beta chains from one sample, sequenced in a study of OX40 agonist ivuxolimab in advanced cancers. TCRdb's table, derived via immunoSEQ multiplex PCR, lists solely in-frame clones and lacks some. The sample yields more than 45,000 clones, about 88% seen once. Sequenced here: CD4+ or CD8+ T cells sorted from blood, sampled in a trial of the OX40 agonist ivuxolimab. The source of these receptors is an adult with an advanced solid tumor such as melanoma, head and neck, liver or kidney cancer. The CDR3 runs from the conserved cysteine through the conserved F or W. The D gene is left open where the match is weak. Some rows mark clone size as missing; the rest say once, few, many or name a class of expanded clone.

once	TRBV28	TRBJ2-5	NA	CASKGDGGETQYF	TGTGCCAGCAAGGGAGACGGGGGAGAGACCCAGTACTTC
NA	TRBV10-3	TRBJ1-2	NA	CAITDTFNYGYTF	TGTGCCATCACCGACACCTTTAACTATGGCTACACCTTC
NA	TRBV18	TRBJ2-3	NA	CASSPPSQPDTQYF	TGTGCCAGCTCCCCCCCGTCGCAACCAGATACGCAGTATTTT
NA	TRBV7-9	TRBJ2-4	NA	CASSLVGPAGNIQYF	TGTGCCAGCAGCTTGGTGGGCCCCGCGGGTAACATTCAGTACTTC
NA	TRBV2	TRBJ2-1	NA	CASSPLKEQFF	TGTGCCAGCAGTCCTCTTAAAGAGCAGTTCTTC
NA	TRBV7-2	TRBJ2-7	TRBD2	CASSLVAGNTYEQYF	TGTGCCAGCAGCTTAGTAGCGGGGAATACATACGAGCAGTACTTC
medium-sized	TRBV2	TRBJ1-2	NA	CASSERQASYGYTF	TGTGCCAGCAGTGAAAGGCAGGCGTCCTATGGCTACACCTTC
NA	TRBV27	TRBJ2-7	NA	CASSLRQADYEQYF	TGTGCCAGCAGTTTAAGACAGGCAGACTACGAGCAGTACTTC
few	TRBV5-6	TRBJ2-1	NA	CASSLGGIYNEQFF	TGTGCCAGCAGCTTGGGCGGGATTTACAATGAGCAGTTCTTC
NA	TRBV19	TRBJ2-2	TRBD1	CASDRGGNTGELFF	TGTGCCAGTGACAGGGGCGGGAACACCGGGGAGCTGTTTTTT
NA	TRBV5-1	TRBJ1-4	NA	CASSSQGAVSEKLFF	TGCGCCAGCAGCTCCCAGGGAGCCGTCTCGGAAAAACTGTTTTTT
NA	TRBV4-2	TRBJ1-6	NA	CASSQDSSGIGSPLHF	TGTGCCAGCAGCCAAGATTCATCAGGGATCGGGTCACCCCTCCACTTT
NA	TRBV2	TRBJ1-1	TRBD1	CARQHGTDTEAFF	TGTGCCAGACAGCACGGGACAGACACTGAAGCTTTCTTT
NA	TRBV10-3	TRBJ2-2	TRBD1	CAIRSDRGILTGELFF	TGTGCCATCAGATCGGACAGGGGGATTCTCACCGGGGAGCTGTTTTTT
NA	TRBV6-1	TRBJ2-7	NA	CAAPLGLEQYF	TGTGCCGCCCCACTGGGTCTCGAGCAGTACTTC
NA	TRBV5-1	TRBJ2-3	NA	CASSTDSSTDTQYF	TGCGCCAGCAGCACGGACAGTAGCACAGATACGCAGTATTTT
NA	TRBV6-5	TRBJ2-7	TRBD1	CASSYSWDSSYEQYF	TGTGCCAGCAGTTACTCGTGGGACAGCTCCTACGAGCAGTACTTC
NA	TRBV29-1	TRBJ2-2	NA	CTAWALNTGELFF	TGCACCGCCTGGGCCCTGAACACCGGGGAGCTGTTTTTT
NA	TRBV10-3	TRBJ2-7	TRBD1	CATTRTGTDEQYF	TGTGCCACCACCAGGACAGGGACGGACGAGCAGTACTTC
NA	TRBV7-3	TRBJ2-2	TRBD2	CASSTGLAGTGELFF	TGTGCCAGCAGCACCGGACTAGCGGGAACCGGGGAGCTGTTTTTT
NA	TRBV21-1	TRBJ2-3	NA	CASSNRPDPGTGIRDTQYF	TGTGCCAGCAGCAATCGGCCGGACCCCGGGACAGGGATAAGGGATACGCAGTATTTT
few	TRBV19	TRBJ2-5	TRBD1	CASRTGGSETQYF	TGTGCCAGTAGGACAGGGGGCTCGGAGACCCAGTACTTC
NA	TRBV6-7	TRBJ1-1	NA	CASSEDPGALNTEAFF	TGTGCCAGCAGCGAGGACCCAGGGGCTCTGAACACTGAAGCTTTCTTT
NA	TRBV5-1	TRBJ2-1	TRBD2	CASSLGAGGEQFF	TGCGCCAGCAGCTTAGGGGCGGGAGGTGAGCAGTTCTTC